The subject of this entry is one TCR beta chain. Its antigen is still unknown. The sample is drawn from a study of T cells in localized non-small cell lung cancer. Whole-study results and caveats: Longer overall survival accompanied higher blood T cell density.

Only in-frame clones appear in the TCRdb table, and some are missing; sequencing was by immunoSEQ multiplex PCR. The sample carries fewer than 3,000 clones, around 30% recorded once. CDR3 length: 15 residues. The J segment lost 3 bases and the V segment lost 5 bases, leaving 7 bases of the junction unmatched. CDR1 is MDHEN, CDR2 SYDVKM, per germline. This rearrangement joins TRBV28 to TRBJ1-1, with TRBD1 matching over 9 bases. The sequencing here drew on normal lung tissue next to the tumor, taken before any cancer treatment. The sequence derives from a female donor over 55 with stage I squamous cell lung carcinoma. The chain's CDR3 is CASSPSGTGYTEAFF. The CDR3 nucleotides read TGTGCCAGCAGTCCTTCCGGGACAGGGTACACTGAAGCTTTCTTT.